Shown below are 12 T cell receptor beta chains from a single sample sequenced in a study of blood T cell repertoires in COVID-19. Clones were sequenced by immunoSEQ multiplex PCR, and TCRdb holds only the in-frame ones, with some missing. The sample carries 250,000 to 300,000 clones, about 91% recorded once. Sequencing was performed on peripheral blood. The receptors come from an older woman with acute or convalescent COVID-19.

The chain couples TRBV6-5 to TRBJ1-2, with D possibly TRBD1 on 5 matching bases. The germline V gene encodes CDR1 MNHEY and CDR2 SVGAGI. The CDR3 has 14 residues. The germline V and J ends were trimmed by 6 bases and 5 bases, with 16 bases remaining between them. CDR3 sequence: CASSPGGEKYGYTF. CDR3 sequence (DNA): TGTGCCAGCAGCCCCGGGGGGGAGAAGTATGGCTACACCTTC.

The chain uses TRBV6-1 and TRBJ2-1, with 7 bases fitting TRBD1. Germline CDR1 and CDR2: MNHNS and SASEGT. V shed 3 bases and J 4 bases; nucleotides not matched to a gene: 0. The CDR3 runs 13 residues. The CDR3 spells CASSETGYNEQFF. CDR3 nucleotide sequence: TGTGCCAGCAGTGAGACAGGGTACAATGAGCAGTTCTTC.

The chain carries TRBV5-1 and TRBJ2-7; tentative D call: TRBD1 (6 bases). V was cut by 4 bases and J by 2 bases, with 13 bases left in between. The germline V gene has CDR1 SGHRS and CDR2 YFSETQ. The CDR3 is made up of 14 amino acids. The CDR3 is CASSLQGTTYEQYF. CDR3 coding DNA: TGCGCCAGCAGCCTGCAGGGGACCACCTACGAGCAGTACTTC.

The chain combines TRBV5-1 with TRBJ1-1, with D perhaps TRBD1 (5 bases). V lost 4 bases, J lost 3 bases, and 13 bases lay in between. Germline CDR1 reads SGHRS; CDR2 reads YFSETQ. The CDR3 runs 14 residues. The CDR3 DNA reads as TGCGCCAGCAGCGAAAACCGGGACTACACTGAAGCTTTCTTT. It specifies CASSENRDYTEAFF.

DNA of the CDR3: TGTGCCAGCAGCCAAGGGACAGGGCGAAACACCATATATTTT. The encoded protein is CASSQGTGRNTIYF. The V gene is TRBV3-1 (or the pseudogene TRBV3-2), the J gene TRBJ1-3; 8 bases are shared with TRBD1. J lost 5 bases, V lost 1 base, and 1 base had no gene match. Germline assignment: CDR1 LGHDT and CDR2 YNNKEL (reference sequence). The CDR3 extends over 14 amino acids.

DNA of the CDR3: TGTGCCAGCTCACTAACGACAGGGGGCTACGAGCAGTACTTC. Encoded protein: CASSLTTGGYEQYF. This sequence joins TRBV18 and TRBJ2-7, with 9 nucleotides matching TRBD1. Germline trimming cut 4 bases from V and 3 bases from J; bases unmatched to any gene: 4. Germline CDR1 KGHSH, CDR2 LQKENI. The CDR3 has 14 residues.

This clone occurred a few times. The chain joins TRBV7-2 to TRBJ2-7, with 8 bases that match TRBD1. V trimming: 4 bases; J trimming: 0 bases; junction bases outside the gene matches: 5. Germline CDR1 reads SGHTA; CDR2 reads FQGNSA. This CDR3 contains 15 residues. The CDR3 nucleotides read TGTGCCAGCAGCTCGGGACAGGCCTCCTCCTACGAGCAGTACTTC. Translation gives CASSSGQASSYEQYF.

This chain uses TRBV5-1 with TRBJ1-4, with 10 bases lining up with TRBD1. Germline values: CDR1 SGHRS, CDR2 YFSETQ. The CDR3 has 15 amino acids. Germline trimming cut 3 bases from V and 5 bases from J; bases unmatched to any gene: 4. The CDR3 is CASSWQGQGNEKLFF. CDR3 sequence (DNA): TGCGCCAGCAGCTGGCAGGGACAGGGGAATGAAAAACTGTTTTTT.

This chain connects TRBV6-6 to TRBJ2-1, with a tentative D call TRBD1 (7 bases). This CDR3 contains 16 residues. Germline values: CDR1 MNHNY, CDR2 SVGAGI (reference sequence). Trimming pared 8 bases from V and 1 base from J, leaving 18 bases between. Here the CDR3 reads CASCSRGAGSYNEQFF. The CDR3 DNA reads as TGTGCCAGCTGCAGCAGGGGGGCCGGTTCCTACAATGAGCAGTTCTTC.

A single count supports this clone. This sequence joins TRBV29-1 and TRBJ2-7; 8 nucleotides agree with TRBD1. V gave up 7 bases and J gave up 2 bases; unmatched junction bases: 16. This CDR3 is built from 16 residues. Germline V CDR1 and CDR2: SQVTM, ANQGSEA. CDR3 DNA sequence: TGCAGCGCCCAACGGGTTGACAGGGGCCATACCTACGAGCAGTACTTC. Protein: CSAQRVDRGHTYEQYF.

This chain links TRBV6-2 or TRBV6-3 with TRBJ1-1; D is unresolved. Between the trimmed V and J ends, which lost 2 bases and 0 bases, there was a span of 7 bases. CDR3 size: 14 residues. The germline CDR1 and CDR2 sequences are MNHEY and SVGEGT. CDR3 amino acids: CASSYIQLNTEAFF. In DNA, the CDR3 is TGTGCCAGCAGTTACATACAGCTGAACACTGAAGCTTTCTTT.

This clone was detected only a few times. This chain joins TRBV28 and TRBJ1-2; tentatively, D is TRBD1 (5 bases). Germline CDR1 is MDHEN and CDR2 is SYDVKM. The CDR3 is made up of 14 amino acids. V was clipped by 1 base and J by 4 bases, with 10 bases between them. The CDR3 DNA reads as TGTGCCAGCAGTTTATCGACAGACCTCTATGGCTACACCTTC. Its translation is CASSLSTDLYGYTF.